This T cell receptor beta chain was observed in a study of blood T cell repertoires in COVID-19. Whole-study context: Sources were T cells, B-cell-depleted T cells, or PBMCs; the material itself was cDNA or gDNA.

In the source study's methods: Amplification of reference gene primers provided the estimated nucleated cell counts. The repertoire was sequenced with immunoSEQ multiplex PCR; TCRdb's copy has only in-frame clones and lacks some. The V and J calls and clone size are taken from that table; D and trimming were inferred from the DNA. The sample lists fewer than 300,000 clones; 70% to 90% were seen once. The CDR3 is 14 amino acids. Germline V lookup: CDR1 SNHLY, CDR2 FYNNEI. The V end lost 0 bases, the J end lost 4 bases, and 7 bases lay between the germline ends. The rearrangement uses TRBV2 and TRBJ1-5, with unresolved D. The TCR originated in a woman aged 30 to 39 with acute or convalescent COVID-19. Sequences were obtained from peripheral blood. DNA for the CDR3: TGTGCCAGCAGTGAAGCGGTCAGAAATCAGCCCCAGCATTTT. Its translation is CASSEAVRNQPQHF. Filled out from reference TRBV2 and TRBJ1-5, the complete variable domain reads EPEVTQTPSHQVTQMGQEVILRCVPISNHLYFYWYRQILGQKVEFLVSFYNNEISEKSEIFDDQFSVERPDGSNFTLKIRSTKLEDSAMYFCASSEAVRNQPQHFGDGTRLSIL.